These 12 T cell receptor beta chains originate from one sample sequenced in a study of blood T cells in healthy people across ages. The second PCR ran roughly 7 to 12 cycles with a sample-barcoded 5' primer and J-beta primers. TCRdb re-analysed the 5' RACE reads in MiXCR, keeping a single row per CDR3 protein. The table has over 600,000 distinct CDR3 sequences, approximately 53% seen once. Sequenced sample: blood. These TCRs come from a man aged 35 to 55 in good health.

The chain links TRBV15 to TRBJ2-3; D gene unclear. The V end was cut by 0 bases, the J end by 2 bases, with 6 bases between. The CDR3 has 14 amino acids. The germline gives CDR1 LNHNV, CDR2 YYDKDF (reference sequence). The CDR3 sequence: CATSRDAYTDTQYF. The CDR3 DNA is TGTGCCACCAGCAGAGACGCCTACACAGATACGCAGTATTTT. Complete variable domain (other parts from reference TRBV15 and TRBJ2-3): DAMVIQNPRYQVTQFGKPVTLSCSQTLNHNVMYWYQQKSSQAPKLLFHYYDKDFNNEADTPDNFQSRRPNTSFCFLDIRSPGLGDTAMYLCATSRDAYTDTQYFGPGTRLTVL.

The chain combines TRBV7-2 with TRBJ2-1, with 10 bases identical to TRBD1. J was trimmed by 5 bases and V by 5 bases; bases with no gene match: 9. Per germline, CDR1 SGHTA and CDR2 FQGNSA. The CDR3 is made up of 16 amino acids. The CDR3 spells CASSPGQGKGNNEQFF. CDR3 DNA sequence: TGTGCCAGCAGCCCGGGACAGGGGAAGGGAAACAATGAGCAGTTCTTC.

The chain employs TRBV3-1 and TRBJ1-6; perhaps TRBD1 as D (5 bases). V was trimmed by 3 bases and J by 15 bases, leaving 12 bases between them. The CDR3 is 12 residues long. CDR1 and CDR2 (germline): LGHDT, YNNKEL (reference sequence). CDR3 coding DNA: TGTGCCAGCAGCCAGGATGGGACGCTCCTCCACTTT. It specifies CASSQDGTLLHF.

The CDR3 coding sequence is TGCGCCAGCAGCTTGGATCCTAGCGGGAGATCCTACGAGCAGTACTTC. Translation gives CASSLDPSGRSYEQYF. This chain uses TRBV5-1 with TRBJ2-7; 10 bases are a match to TRBD2. In germline, CDR1 is SGHRS, CDR2 YFSETQ. V dropped 0 bases and J dropped 1; count of bases not matched to a gene: 4. This CDR3 region has 16 residues.

The rearrangement uses TRBV20-1 and TRBJ2-1; 7 nucleotides align to TRBD2. Trimming at V came to 0 bases and at J to 4 bases, leaving 6 bases not matched to a gene. This CDR3 has 15 amino acids. Germline V CDR1 and CDR2: DFQATT, SNEGSKA (reference sequence). The CDR3 loop reads CSARDILADYNEQFF. DNA of the CDR3: TGCAGTGCTAGAGATATTCTAGCGGATTACAATGAGCAGTTCTTC.

The chain is built from TRBV4-2 and TRBJ2-1; TRBD2 matches at 12 bases. The CDR3 has 16 residues. Germline lookup yields CDR1 LGHNA and CDR2 YNFKEQ. V trimming: 0 bases; J trimming: 6 bases; junction bases outside the gene matches: 3. The CDR3 sequence is CASSQELAGGSNEQFF. The CDR3 DNA sequence: TGTGCCAGCAGCCAAGAACTAGCGGGGGGAAGCAATGAGCAGTTCTTC.

This clonotype was seen more than once but under ten times. V gene TRBV7-2 combines with J gene TRBJ1-2; D may be TRBD1 (5 bases). This CDR3 contains 14 residues. In germline, CDR1 is SGHTA, CDR2 FQGNSA. Trimming cost V 5 bases and J 7 bases, with 17 bases left between them. Here the CDR3 DNA reads TGTGCCAGCAGCCAAAATTCGGGGGGTCTTGGCTACACCTTC. Protein product: CASSQNSGGLGYTF.

This clonotype was found a few times. The junction departs from the called germline gene at one end, perhaps through a read error. The chain is built from TRBV5-1 and TRBJ2-7; 7 nucleotides agree with TRBD1. CDR3 size: 13 residues. Germline CDR1 is SGHRS and CDR2 is YFSETQ. The CDR3 sequence: CASSTGQNYEQYF. The CDR3 coding sequence is TGTGCCAGCAGCACGGGACAGAATTACGAGCAGTACTTC.

This clonotype was detected many times. The J gene is TRBJ2-7, the V gene TRBV6-6; TRBD2 agrees at 8 bases. V gave up 8 bases and J gave up 6 bases; unmatched junction bases: 12. Germline V CDR1 and CDR2: MNHNY, SVGAGI (reference sequence). This CDR3 is built from 14 residues. The CDR3 here is CASGSGGGRPEQYF. The CDR3 coding sequence is TGTGCCAGCGGATCCGGGGGGGGGCGCCCCGAGCAGTACTTC.

DNA for the CDR3: TGTGCCAGCAGTTTTCCCCGGGGCGACAGCTACGAGCAGTACTTC. Translation gives CASSFPRGDSYEQYF. The genes are TRBV28 and TRBJ2-7; D possibly matches TRBD1 or TRBD2 (5 bases each). V was clipped by 3 bases and J by 3 bases, with 15 bases between them. CDR1 MDHEN and CDR2 SYDVKM come from the germline V gene. This CDR3 has 15 residues.

This clonotype showed up many times. This chain connects TRBV20-1 to TRBJ2-1; a weak D match, TRBD2 (5 bases). The V end was cut by 0 bases, the J end by 0 bases, with 12 bases between. Germline-derived CDR1 and CDR2 are DFQATT and SNEGSKA (reference sequence). The CDR3 is made up of 16 amino acids. The CDR3 reads CSARDLSGSSYNEQFF. The CDR3 DNA sequence: TGCAGTGCTAGAGATCTGAGCGGCAGCTCCTACAATGAGCAGTTCTTC.

The table lists this clonotype with many counts. V gene TRBV3-1 combines with J gene TRBJ2-5; unclear D gene. CDR1 is LGHDT, CDR2 YNNKEL, per germline (reference sequence). The length of the CDR3 is 14 residues. With 1 base removed from V and 1 base from J, the gap between germline ends came to 7 bases. The CDR3 nucleotides read TGTGCCAGCAGCCAAGCGGAGCCCCAAGAGACCCAGTACTTC. This codes for CASSQAEPQETQYF.